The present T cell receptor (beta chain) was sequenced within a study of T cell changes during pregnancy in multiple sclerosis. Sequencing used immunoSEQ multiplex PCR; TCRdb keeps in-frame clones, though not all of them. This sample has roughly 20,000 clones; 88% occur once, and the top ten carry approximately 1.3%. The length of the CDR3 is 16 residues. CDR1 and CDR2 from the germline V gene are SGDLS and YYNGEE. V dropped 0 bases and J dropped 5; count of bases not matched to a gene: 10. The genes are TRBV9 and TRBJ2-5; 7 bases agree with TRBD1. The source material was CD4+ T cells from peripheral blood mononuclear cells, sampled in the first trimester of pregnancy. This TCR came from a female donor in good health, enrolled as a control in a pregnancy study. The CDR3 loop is CASSVEGQNLRETQYF. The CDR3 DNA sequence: TGTGCCAGCAGCGTAGAGGGACAGAACCTAAGGGAGACCCAGTACTTC.